Presented here are 9 T cell receptor beta chains from one specimen sequenced in a study of T cell changes during pregnancy in multiple sclerosis. Assay used: immunoSEQ multiplex PCR; TCRdb lists only in-frame clones, some missing. Among approximately 100,000 clones listed, 85% to 95% were seen once. Here the sequenced sample was peripheral blood, taken after pregnancy. These receptors were obtained from a female donor with multiple sclerosis, enrolled in a pregnancy study.

The J gene is TRBJ1-6, the V gene TRBV6-5; D ambiguous. Germline V gives CDR1 MNHEY, CDR2 SVGAGI. CDR3 size: 16 residues. V lost 3 bases and J 0 bases, leaving 9 bases between the germline ends. The CDR3 protein is CASSYGQASYNSPLHF. DNA for the CDR3: TGTGCCAGCAGTTATGGGCAGGCCTCCTATAATTCACCCCTCCACTTT.

This clone was seen repeatedly, ten times or more. The V and J genes are TRBV2 and TRBJ2-7, with TRBD1 identical over 10 bases. This CDR3 contains 13 residues. V was pared by 6 bases and J by 5 bases, with 4 bases of the junction left unmatched. Germline assignment: CDR1 SNHLY and CDR2 FYNNEI. The CDR3 DNA follows: TGTGCCAGCAGCGGGGACAGGGGCAACGAGCAGTACTTC. It specifies CASSGDRGNEQYF.

This sequence joins TRBV5-1 and TRBJ1-4; D not resolved. Germline values: CDR1 SGHRS, CDR2 YFSETQ. This CDR3 spans 14 amino acids. The V end was cut by 2 bases, the J end by 3 bases, with 8 bases between. The CDR3 DNA reads as TGCGCCAGCAGCTTCAGAGGAGCTAATGAAAAACTGTTTTTT. This codes for CASSFRGANEKLFF.

The chain has TRBV7-3 and TRBJ2-2; 10 nucleotides align to TRBD2. The CDR3 contains 16 residues. The junction had 2 bases not matched to a gene; V was cut back by 3 bases and J by 1 base. Looked up from germline, CDR1 is SGHTA and CDR2 is FQGTGA. CDR3 DNA sequence: TGTGCCAGCAGCTTCTGGACTAGCGGGAACACCGGGGAGCTGTTTTTT. It yields the protein CASSFWTSGNTGELFF.

This chain connects TRBV29-1 to TRBJ1-1; 9 nucleotides line up with TRBD1. The CDR3 totals 14 residues. The germline CDR1 and CDR2 sequences are SQVTM and ANQGSEA. Germline trimming cut 1 base from V and 4 bases from J; bases unmatched to any gene: 4. CDR3 coding DNA: TGCAGCGTTGAAGTAGGACAGGGGATCACTGAAGCTTTCTTT. This translates into CSVEVGQGITEAFF.

The V call is TRBV27, the J call TRBJ2-3, with D possibly TRBD2 on 6 matching bases. Germline V gene lookup returns CDR1 MNHEY and CDR2 SMNVEV (reference sequence). The CDR3 runs 16 residues. V lost 6 bases and J 3 bases, leaving 19 bases between the germline ends. The CDR3 region is CASRHGLASVTDTQYF. The CDR3 coding sequence is TGTGCCAGCAGACACGGGTTGGCTAGCGTGACAGATACGCAGTATTTT.

The V and J genes are TRBV7-9 and TRBJ2-7, with a tentative D call TRBD2 (7 bases). CDR3 length: 15 residues. Germline V lookup: CDR1 SEHNR, CDR2 FQNEAQ (reference sequence). With 5 bases removed from V and 5 bases from J, the gap between germline ends came to 19 bases. The CDR3 here is CASSPWQGGGNEQYF. DNA of the CDR3: TGTGCCAGCAGCCCCTGGCAAGGGGGAGGGAACGAGCAGTACTTC.

This clone was counted a single time. The rearrangement links TRBV19 to TRBJ2-2; the D gene is possibly TRBD2 (5 bases). V dropped 7 bases and J dropped 3 bases, with 18 bases sitting between them. The length of the CDR3 is 16 residues. Germline V gene lookup returns CDR1 LNHDA and CDR2 SQIVND (reference sequence). The CDR3 bases are TGTGCCAGTACCCCTCTCGGTCGGGGAGACACCGGGGAGCTGTTTTTT. It is translated as CASTPLGRGDTGELFF.

The V and J genes are TRBV5-1 and TRBJ2-3, with TRBD2 identical over 16 bases. Germline V gene lookup returns CDR1 SGHRS and CDR2 YFSETQ. This CDR3 region has 18 residues. V shed 4 bases, J shed 3 bases, and the junction held 8 bases outside the gene matches. CDR3: CASSIPGTSGGATDTQYF. CDR3 bases: TGCGCCAGCAGCATACCCGGGACTAGCGGGGGGGCAACAGATACGCAGTATTTT.